A selection of T cell receptor beta chains follows, all from one sample in a study of cytomegalovirus exposure and HLA in healthy donors. The table came from immunoSEQ multiplex PCR; TCRdb's copy has only in-frame clones and leaves some out. This repertoire shows under 250,000 clones, 75% to 80% found once; its top ten account for approximately 1.8%. Sequenced: PBMCs. These receptors were obtained from a male donor in good health and CMV-seronegative. Both conserved end residues are part of each CDR3. The order of the fields is D gene, J gene, V gene, clone size, CDR3 protein, CDR3 DNA. D genes are given only for firm matches. Rows may omit the clone size; those that give it use once, few, many or a size class.

.,TRBJ1-2,TRBV7-2,.,CASSLAGGLANYGYTF,TGTGCCAGCAGCTTAGCGGGAGGGCTAGCTAACTATGGCTACACCTTC
TRBD1,TRBJ1-2,TRBV5-1,.,CASSLGTGFPYGYTF,TGCGCCAGCAGCTTGGGGACAGGGTTCCCCTATGGCTACACCTTC
.,TRBJ2-1,TRBV14,.,CASSPVAPNEQFF,TGTGCCAGCAGCCCAGTGGCCCCCAATGAGCAGTTCTTC
.,TRBJ1-1,TRBV27,.,CASSSAGGGNTEAFF,TGTGCCAGCAGTTCTGCCGGCGGCGGGAACACTGAAGCTTTCTTT
TRBD1,TRBJ2-7,TRBV7-3,.,CASSLSGTGPYEQYF,TGTGCCAGCAGCTTATCCGGGACAGGCCCCTACGAGCAGTACTTC
TRBD2,TRBJ2-3,TRBV6-1,.,CASSVLSSGYTDTQYF,TGTGCCAGCAGTGTATTGTCTAGCGGATACACAGATACGCAGTATTTT
.,TRBJ1-4,TRBV7-6,.,CASSSETAFNEKLFF,TGTGCCAGCAGCTCGGAAACAGCTTTTAATGAAAAACTGTTTTTT
TRBD1,TRBJ2-5,TRBV7-7,.,CASSLAGPGTAQETQYF,TGTGCTAGCAGCTTAGCCGGCCCCGGGACAGCCCAAGAGACCCAGTACTTC
.,TRBJ2-5,TRBV5-6,.,CASRAGQRQETQYF,TGTGCCAGCAGGGCGGGACAGCGACAAGAGACCCAGTACTTC
.,TRBJ2-7,TRBV7-8,.,CASSVGLTSSYEQYF,TGTGCCAGCAGCGTAGGACTTACCAGCTCCTACGAGCAGTACTTC
TRBD1,TRBJ1-5,TRBV2,.,CASSEGTVGGNQPQHF,TGTGCCAGCAGTGAGGGGACAGTTGGGGGCAATCAGCCCCAGCATTTT
.,TRBJ1-6,TRBV4-3,.,CASSPGQLNSPLHF,TGCGCCAGCAGCCCCGGACAGTTGAATTCACCCCTCCACTTT
.,TRBJ2-2,TRBV25-1,.,CASSQSPGRGVNTGELFF,TGTGCCAGCAGTCAATCCCCCGGAAGAGGAGTGAACACCGGGGAGCTGTTTTTT
.,TRBJ1-2,TRBV7-9,.,CASSTGGGIGGYTF,TGTGCCAGCAGCACGGGAGGGGGGATCGGTGGCTACACCTTC
TRBD1,TRBJ1-2,TRBV10-3,.,CAISESPRDRDSF,TGTGCCATCAGTGAGTCCCCTCGAGACAGGGATTCGTTC
.,TRBJ1-1,TRBV6-1,.,CASSGTLDTEAFF,TGTGCCAGCAGTGGGACATTAGACACTGAAGCTTTCTTT
TRBD1,TRBJ1-4,TRBV7-7,.,CASSLRTGINEKLFF,TGTGCCAGCAGCTTAAGGACAGGGATAAATGAAAAACTGTTTTTT
TRBD2,TRBJ2-7,TRBV23-1,once,CASSPHLAGPLEQYF,TGCGCCAGCAGTCCTCATCTAGCGGGACCCCTCGAGCAGTACTTC
TRBD1,TRBJ2-7,TRBV5-1,.,CASSLRSQGAVTYEQYF,TGCGCCAGCAGCCTAAGATCACAGGGGGCGGTTACCTACGAGCAGTACTTC
.,TRBJ2-2,TRBV4-2,few,CASSPGNTGELFF,TGTGCCAGCAGCCCCGGTAACACCGGGGAGCTGTTTTTT
.,TRBJ2-7,TRBV6-5,.,CASSLNRGGGYEQYF,TGTGCCAGCAGTCTCAACAGGGGAGGAGGCTACGAGCAGTACTTC
.,TRBJ2-7,TRBV28,.,CASSSLGQQRNEQYF,TGTGCCAGCAGTTCCCTTGGACAGCAAAGGAACGAGCAGTACTTC
TRBD1,TRBJ1-4,TRBV28,.,CASIGGTVNEKLFF,TGTGCCAGCATTGGCGGGACAGTTAATGAAAAACTGTTTTTT
TRBD1,TRBJ1-1,TRBV6-4,.,CASSRGTGRNTEAFF,TGTGCCAGCAGTCGCGGGACAGGGAGGAACACTGAAGCTTTCTTT
.,TRBJ1-2,TRBV28,.,CASSSPPGDNYGYTF,TGTGCCAGCAGTTCTCCTCCAGGGGATAACTATGGCTACACCTTC
.,TRBJ1-1,TRBV2,.,CASSAGPRGGTEAFF,TGTGCCAGCAGTGCTGGGCCCCGTGGAGGCACTGAAGCTTTCTTT
TRBD2,TRBJ2-7,TRBV29-1,once,CSVERGGGLREQYF,TGCAGCGTCGAGAGGGGCGGGGGTCTACGCGAGCAGTACTTC